Shown below are 30 T cell receptor beta chains from a single sample sequenced in a study of graft-versus-host responses after intestinal transplantation. The method was immunoSEQ multiplex PCR; TCRdb's version includes in-frame clones alone and lacks a portion of them. The sample includes under 90,000 clones, 80% to 95% of them seen just once. Sequenced material: PBMCs, taken 98 days after intestinal transplantation. The origin of the receptors is a human patient who received an intestinal transplant, so some T cells may come from the graft donor.

V usage is TRBV2 and J usage is TRBJ2-4, with TRBD2 as a possible D gene (5 bases). The V and J ends lost 6 bases and 0 bases respectively, with 18 bases between them. Germline assignment: CDR1 SNHLY and CDR2 FYNNEI. The CDR3 spans 17 residues. CDR3 in DNA: TGTGCCAGCAGAGTCAAGACTACCTACTTAGCCAAAAACATTCAGTACTTC. Residues: CASRVKTTYLAKNIQYF.

The chain recombines TRBV6-5 with TRBJ2-5; tentative D call: TRBD2 (6 bases). Per germline, CDR1 MNHEY and CDR2 SVGAGI. V lost 2 bases, J lost 2 bases, and 9 bases lay in between. The CDR3 has 14 residues. The CDR3 DNA reads TGTGCCAGCAGTTACGTGGCGGGGCAAGAGACCCAGTACTTC. It is translated as CASSYVAGQETQYF.

The J gene is TRBJ2-1, the V gene TRBV5-1, with D hard to call. V was pared by 4 bases and J by 0 bases, with 14 bases between. The CDR3 spans 16 residues. Germline V gene lookup returns CDR1 SGHRS and CDR2 YFSETQ. As DNA, the CDR3 is TGCGCCAGCAGCCCCAGGACGGGTCGCTCCTACAATGAGCAGTTCTTC. Translation gives CASSPRTGRSYNEQFF.

The V call is TRBV7-9, the J call TRBJ1-4; possibly TRBD1 for D (6 bases). V gave up 0 bases and J gave up 8 bases, with 10 bases separating them. The CDR3 loop spans 14 amino acids. Germline V gene sequence: CDR1 SEHNR, CDR2 FQNEAQ (reference sequence). This CDR3 is CASSLAGGGEKLFF. The CDR3 nucleotides read TGTGCCAGCAGCTTAGCAGGGGGAGGAGAAAAACTGTTTTTT.

This rearrangement joins TRBV4-1 to TRBJ2-5, with 8 bases aligning to TRBD2. This CDR3 spans 15 amino acids. The trim removed 2 bases at V and 2 bases at J, leaving 4 bases unmatched. Germline CDR1 reads MGHRA; CDR2 reads YSYEKL. The CDR3 region has the DNA TGCGCCAGCAGCCAACGAGCGGGGGAACAAGAGACCCAGTACTTC. Its protein is CASSQRAGEQETQYF.

The chain employs TRBV7-9 and TRBJ2-2, with D perhaps TRBD1 (5 bases). The CDR3 covers 14 residues. The V gene lost 2 bases and the J gene lost 3 bases, with 7 bases spanning the gap. The germline V gene has CDR1 SEHNR and CDR2 FQNEAQ (reference sequence). The CDR3 DNA reads TGTGCCAGCAGCTTAACAGGTTACACCGGGGAGCTGTTTTTT. Protein sequence: CASSLTGYTGELFF. Full variable domain (outside the CDR3, taken from reference TRBV7-9 and TRBJ2-2): DTGVSQNPRHKITKRGQNVTFRCDPISEHNRLYWYRQTLGQGPEFLTYFQNEAQLEKSRLLSDRFSAERPKGSFSTLEIQRTEQGDSAMYLCASSLTGYTGELFFGEGSRLTVL.

On this clone itself: The DNA is omitted, as the CDR3 cannot be located on it reliably, and the CDR3 follows TCRdb's listing. The chain couples TRBV6-1 to TRBJ2-7; the table's TRBD2 call for D was not verified on the DNA. Termini included, the CDR3 measures 15 amino acids. The germline gives CDR1 MNHNS, CDR2 SASEGT. The CDR3 sequence is CASSENFGVGSGEYF.

The CDR3 DNA reads TGTGCCAGCAGTGAAGGGCCCATGGGACTAATAAACTATGGCTACACCTTC. Protein: CASSEGPMGLINYGYTF. The chain links TRBV6-1 to TRBJ1-2, with a possible D match to TRBD1 (5 bases). CDR3 size: 17 residues. The V end lost 1 base, the J end lost 2 bases, and 17 bases lay between the germline ends. Germline CDR1 and CDR2: MNHNS and SASEGT.

The V gene is TRBV5-4, the J gene TRBJ2-2, with 8 bases identical to TRBD1. CDR1 is SGHNT, CDR2 YYREEE, per germline (reference sequence). CDR3 size: 15 residues. V shed 2 bases and J 5 bases; nucleotides not matched to a gene: 5. CDR3: CASSFGQGRTGELFF. CDR3 coding DNA: TGTGCCAGCAGCTTCGGACAGGGTAGGACCGGGGAGCTGTTTTTT.

The chain carries TRBV14 and TRBJ2-3, with no clear D. Deletions cut 0 bases from V and 9 bases from J, with 10 bases between. The germline gives CDR1 SGHDN, CDR2 FVKESK. The CDR3 is 13 amino acids. CDR3 nucleotides: TGTGCCAGCAGCCAAGAAGCGAAGAACACGCAGTATTTT. Translating it yields CASSQEAKNTQYF.

The chain employs TRBV5-4 and TRBJ2-5; D assignment may be TRBD1 or TRBD2 (7 bases each). Germline V lookup: CDR1 SGHNT, CDR2 YYREEE (reference sequence). V was pared by 4 bases and J by 1 base, with 17 bases between. This CDR3 contains 16 residues. The CDR3 DNA follows: TGTGCCAGCAGCCCTAGGGGGCGGGGGAGCCAAGAGACCCAGTACTTC. This encodes CASSPRGRGSQETQYF.

V and J are TRBV4-1 and TRBJ2-5, with a weak D call TRBD2 (5 bases). CDR3 size: 14 residues. Germline values: CDR1 MGHRA, CDR2 YSYEKL. Deletions cut 0 bases from V and 5 bases from J, with 10 bases between. Written as DNA, the CDR3 is TGCGCCAGCAGCCAAGATTTTGGGGAGGAGACCCAGTACTTC. This gives the protein CASSQDFGEETQYF.

The chain links TRBV5-1 to TRBJ2-3; 9 bases line up with TRBD2. The CDR3 runs 16 residues. Germline CDR1 reads SGHRS; CDR2 reads YFSETQ. With V trimmed by 0 bases and J by 2 bases, 4 bases remained unmatched. This CDR3 reads CASSLARGGPTDTQYF. DNA of the CDR3: TGCGCCAGCAGCTTGGCGCGGGGGGGACCCACAGATACGCAGTATTTT.

This chain joins TRBV2 and TRBJ1-1, with 9 bases fitting TRBD1. Germline V gene sequence: CDR1 SNHLY, CDR2 FYNNEI. V shed 7 bases and J 1 base; nucleotides not matched to a gene: 7. This CDR3 region has 15 residues. CDR3 residues: CASTAGTGRNTEAFF. In DNA, the CDR3 is TGTGCCAGCACTGCAGGGACAGGGAGGAACACTGAAGCTTTCTTT.

This clone was observed once. The V gene is TRBV5-1, the J gene TRBJ1-5; tentatively, D is TRBD1 (5 bases). Germline V gives CDR1 SGHRS, CDR2 YFSETQ. Trimming took off 4 bases at V and 3 bases at J, with 20 bases between the two ends. This CDR3 spans 17 amino acids. CDR3 nucleotides: TGCGCCAGCAGCCCTGGGGTGGGTTGGGGGATCAATCAGCCCCAGCATTTT. Translation gives CASSPGVGWGINQPQHF.

This chain connects TRBV10-1 to TRBJ2-3; 9 positions agree with TRBD1. The CDR3 totals 13 residues. V lost 8 bases, J lost 6 bases, and 6 bases stayed unmatched. Germline CDR1 and CDR2: WNHNN and SYGVQD (reference sequence). CDR3 in amino acids: CASSGTGRDTQYF. The CDR3 DNA reads as TGCGCCAGCTCCGGGACAGGGAGGGATACGCAGTATTTT.

J is TRBJ2-7 and V is TRBV10-1, with a weak D call TRBD1 (6 bases). Trimming shortened V by 0 bases and J by 0 bases, and 9 bases separated the two germline ends. The germline gives CDR1 WNHNN, CDR2 SYGVQD (reference sequence). The CDR3 length is 15 residues. CDR3 sequence reads: CASSESGTFSYEQYF. DNA for the CDR3: TGCGCCAGCAGTGAGTCGGGGACATTCTCCTACGAGCAGTACTTC.

The V gene is TRBV9, the J gene TRBJ2-3, with 10 bases fitting TRBD2. This CDR3 is 17 amino acids long. Trimming at V came to 0 bases and at J to 2 bases, leaving 6 bases not matched to a gene. Per the germline V gene, CDR1 is SGDLS and CDR2 is YYNGEE. The chain's CDR3 is CASSVDDSGGYTDTQYF. The DNA for the CDR3 is TGTGCCAGCAGCGTAGATGATAGCGGGGGGTACACAGATACGCAGTATTTT.

This rearrangement joins TRBV6-4 to TRBJ2-7; D gene unclear. Germline lookup yields CDR1 MRHNA and CDR2 SNTAGT. The CDR3 contains 15 residues. Trimming removed 7 bases at V and 2 bases at J, with 18 bases between. This CDR3 is CASKLKTGEPYEQYF. DNA of the CDR3: TGTGCCAGCAAACTCAAGACGGGCGAGCCCTACGAGCAGTACTTC.

The rearrangement uses TRBV18 and TRBJ1-1; the match to TRBD1 covers 7 bases. Germline assignment: CDR1 KGHSH and CDR2 LQKENI. This CDR3 spans 18 amino acids. With V trimmed by 3 bases and J by 2 bases, 15 bases remained unmatched. In nucleotides, the CDR3 is TGTGCCAGCTCACCGAACAGGGGCTCCGTCGGAGGAAACACTGAAGCTTTCTTT. This gives the protein CASSPNRGSVGGNTEAFF.

The rearrangement uses TRBV29-1 and TRBJ2-7, with 7 bases matching TRBD1. There are 13 residues in the CDR3. After removal of 1 base from V and 3 bases from J, the junction contained 3 bases not matched to a gene. The V gene's germline CDR1 is SQVTM and CDR2 ANQGSEA. The chain's CDR3 is CSVEGRTGYEQYF. The CDR3 region has the DNA TGCAGCGTTGAAGGGAGGACAGGCTACGAGCAGTACTTC.

The V call is TRBV10-3, the J call TRBJ2-7, with 7 bases fitting TRBD2. This CDR3 is 16 amino acids long. The germline V gene encodes CDR1 ENHRY and CDR2 SYGVKD. V lost 0 bases, J lost 5 bases, and 10 bases stayed unmatched. The DNA for the CDR3 is TGTGCCATCAGTGAGTCAGGACTAGATTCCCTCCACGAGCAGTACTTC. Encoded protein: CAISESGLDSLHEQYF.

This clone was observed once. The chain has TRBV6-1 and TRBJ2-7, with 11 bases matching TRBD2. Germline lookup yields CDR1 MNHNS and CDR2 SASEGT. With 6 bases clipped from V and 0 bases from J, the junction kept 7 bases outside the gene matches. The CDR3 runs to 16 residues. CDR3 in DNA: TGTGCCAGCAGGGAATGGACTAGCGGGCTCTCCTACGAGCAGTACTTC. Protein: CASREWTSGLSYEQYF.

This clone appeared a few times. An end of the junction differs from the germline gene, which may be a read error. This chain connects TRBV19 to TRBJ2-1, with no clear D. This CDR3 contains 15 residues. Germline loops: CDR1 LNHDA, CDR2 SQIVND (reference sequence). Here the CDR3 DNA reads TGTGCCAGTAGCATAGGGCAGAGCTCCTACAATGAGCAGTTCTTC. As protein: CASSIGQSSYNEQFF.

The chain joins TRBV2 to TRBJ2-6, with D perhaps TRBD2 (6 bases). Germline CDR1 and CDR2: SNHLY and FYNNEI. The CDR3 is 16 amino acids. Trimming took 6 bases from V and 0 from J, leaving 12 bases between them. The CDR3 sequence is CASRGTPFSGANVLTF. CDR3 in DNA: TGTGCCAGCAGGGGGACTCCCTTCTCTGGGGCCAACGTCCTGACTTTC. The complete variable domain, with remaining parts taken from reference TRBV2 and TRBJ2-6, reads EPEVTQTPSHQVTQMGQEVILRCVPISNHLYFYWYRQILGQKVEFLVSFYNNEISEKSEIFDDQFSVERPDGSNFTLKIRSTKLEDSAMYFCASRGTPFSGANVLTFGAGSRLTVL.

This sequence joins TRBV28 and TRBJ2-2, with D hard to call. V lost 2 bases to trimming and J lost 6 bases, with 4 bases between them. The CDR3 sequence is 12 residues long. Germline V gene lookup returns CDR1 MDHEN and CDR2 SYDVKM. The CDR3 DNA reads as TGTGCCAGCAGTTTAGGGTCCGGGGAGCTGTTTTTT. Translation: CASSLGSGELFF.

The V call is TRBV28, the J call TRBJ2-1, with 10 nucleotides matching TRBD2. V lost 5 bases, J lost 5 bases, and 9 bases stayed unmatched. The CDR3 consists of 16 residues. Germline V CDR1 and CDR2: MDHEN, SYDVKM. CDR3 sequence reads: CASSLPTSGRDNEQFF. CDR3 in DNA: TGTGCCAGCAGTCTCCCGACTAGCGGGCGTGACAATGAGCAGTTCTTC.

The V call is TRBV4-1, the J call TRBJ1-2; 7 bases line up with TRBD1. V shed 0 bases, J shed 5 bases, and the junction held 15 bases outside the gene matches. This CDR3 spans 18 amino acids. The germline CDR1 and CDR2 sequences are MGHRA and YSYEKL. The chain's CDR3 is CASSQDLQGVVWSYGYTF. CDR3 coding DNA: TGCGCCAGCAGCCAAGATCTTCAGGGGGTTGTGTGGTCTTATGGCTACACCTTC.

This chain connects TRBV5-1 to TRBJ2-6; D remains ambiguous. Germline loops: CDR1 SGHRS, CDR2 YFSETQ. V was pared by 8 bases and J by 0 bases, with 9 bases between. The CDR3 has 14 amino acids. This CDR3 reads CASARNSGANVLTF. CDR3 DNA: TGCGCCAGTGCACGGAACTCTGGGGCCAACGTCCTGACTTTC.

The V call is TRBV19, the J call TRBJ2-2, with 7 bases aligning to TRBD2. The V and J ends lost 3 bases and 6 bases, in that order; junction bases with no gene match: 7. Germline CDR1 LNHDA, CDR2 SQIVND (reference sequence). The CDR3 extends over 15 amino acids. CDR3 amino acids: CASSILSGISGELFF. DNA for the CDR3: TGTGCCAGTAGTATTTTAAGCGGGATATCCGGGGAGCTGTTTTTT.